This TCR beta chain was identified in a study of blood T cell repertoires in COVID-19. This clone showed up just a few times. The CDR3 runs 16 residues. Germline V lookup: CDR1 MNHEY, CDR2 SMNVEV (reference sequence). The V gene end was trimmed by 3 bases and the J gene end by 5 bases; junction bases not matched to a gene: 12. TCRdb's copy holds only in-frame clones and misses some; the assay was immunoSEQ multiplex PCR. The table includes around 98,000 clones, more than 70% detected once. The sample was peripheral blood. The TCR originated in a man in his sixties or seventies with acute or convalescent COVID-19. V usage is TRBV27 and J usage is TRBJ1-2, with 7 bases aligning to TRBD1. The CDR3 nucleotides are TGTGCCAGCAGTTTGGGCCGGGACAGATGGGGATATGGCTACACCTTC. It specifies CASSLGRDRWGYGYTF.